This T cell receptor beta chain is from a study of blood T cell repertoires in COVID-19. This CDR3 spans 13 amino acids. V was clipped by 3 bases and J by 6 bases; unmatched bases: 4. Profiled with immunoSEQ multiplex PCR; TCRdb holds only in-frame clones, not every one. The table shows some 200,000 clones, with 88% occurring only once. The chain uses TRBV12-3 or TRBV12-4 and TRBJ1-2; 7 bases line up with TRBD1. The receptor was derived from a man between 45 and 60 years old with COVID-19, enrolled during active disease. Source material: peripheral blood. The DNA for the CDR3 is TGTGCCAGCAGTTTGCGTCAGGGGGATGGCTACACCTTC. Translation gives CASSLRQGDGYTF.